The source of this T cell receptor (beta chain) is a study of PD-1 blockade in mismatch repair-deficient tumors. Overall study context: Enrolled about 2012-2016, patients had progressing, pretreated mismatch repair-deficient cancers of 12 to 13 types. General study findings and limits: After pembrolizumab, tumor-resident clones rose rapidly, then generally contracted before radiologic responses.

Profiling relied on immunoSEQ multiplex PCR, and the TCRdb table lists in-frame clones only, not all of them. The sample has under 95,000 clones, 81% seen once. CDR3 length: 15 amino acids. After removal of 4 bases from V and 3 bases from J, the junction contained 8 bases not matched to a gene. Germline CDR1 is LNHDA and CDR2 is SQIVND (reference sequence). TCRs were sequenced from a few patients responding to pembrolizumab. A few counts support this clone. Its antigen is unknown. Sequencing was performed on peripheral blood, taken 12 weeks after starting pembrolizumab. This rearrangement joins TRBV19 to TRBJ2-7; TRBD1 aligns across 8 bases. The sequence was collected from an adult with mismatch repair-deficient cancer. DNA of the CDR3: TGTGCCAGTAGTACCAAAGGACAGGGAGGCTACGAGCAGTACTTC. Translating it yields CASSTKGQGGYEQYF.